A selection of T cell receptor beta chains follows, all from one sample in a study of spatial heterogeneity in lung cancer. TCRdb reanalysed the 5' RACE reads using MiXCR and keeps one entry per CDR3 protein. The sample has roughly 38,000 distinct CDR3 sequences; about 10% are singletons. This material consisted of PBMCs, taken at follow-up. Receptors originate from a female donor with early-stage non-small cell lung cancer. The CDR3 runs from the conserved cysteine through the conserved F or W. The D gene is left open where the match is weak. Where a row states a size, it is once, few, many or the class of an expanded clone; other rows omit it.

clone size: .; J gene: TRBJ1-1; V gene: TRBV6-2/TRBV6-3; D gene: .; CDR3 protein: CASSSQVTAFF; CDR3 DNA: TGTGCCAGCTCCTCTCAGGTAACAGCTTTCTTT
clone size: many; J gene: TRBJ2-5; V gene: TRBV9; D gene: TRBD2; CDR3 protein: CASSVATSGGDQETQYF; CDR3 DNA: TGTGCCAGCAGCGTAGCTACCAGCGGGGGAGATCAAGAGACCCAGTACTTC
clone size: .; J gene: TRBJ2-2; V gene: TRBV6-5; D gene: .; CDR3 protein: CASSYGGSRGGELFF; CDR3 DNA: TGTGCCAGCAGTTACGGGGGGAGTAGGGGCGGGGAGCTGTTTTTT
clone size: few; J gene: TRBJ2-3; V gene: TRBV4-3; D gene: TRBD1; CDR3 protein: CASSQELTGASTDTQYF; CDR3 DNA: TGCGCCAGCAGCCAAGAATTAACAGGGGCTAGCACAGATACGCAGTATTTT
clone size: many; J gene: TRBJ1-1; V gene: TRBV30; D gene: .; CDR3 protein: CAWGGRGGEAFF; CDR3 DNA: TGTGCCTGGGGGGGGAGAGGAGGAGAAGCTTTCTTT
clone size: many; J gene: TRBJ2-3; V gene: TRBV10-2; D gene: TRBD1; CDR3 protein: CASRTGNADTQYF; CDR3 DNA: TGCGCCAGCAGGACAGGGAACGCAGATACGCAGTATTTT
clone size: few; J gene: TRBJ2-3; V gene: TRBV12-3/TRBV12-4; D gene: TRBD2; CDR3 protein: CASSLKGGLAVTDTQYF; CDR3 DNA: TGTGCCAGCAGCTTAAAAGGGGGACTAGCGGTCACAGATACGCAGTATTTT
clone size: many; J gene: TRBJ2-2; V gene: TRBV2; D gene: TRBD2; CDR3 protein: CASSRGGNTGELFF; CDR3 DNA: TGTGCCAGCTCCCGGGGGGGCAACACCGGGGAGCTGTTTTTT
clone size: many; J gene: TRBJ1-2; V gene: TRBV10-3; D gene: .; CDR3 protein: CAISGLITNYGYTF; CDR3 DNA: TGTGCCATCAGTGGTCTGATAACCAACTATGGCTACACCTTC
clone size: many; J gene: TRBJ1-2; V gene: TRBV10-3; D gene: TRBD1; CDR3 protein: CAITRDRGNYGYTF; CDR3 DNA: TGTGCCATCACCCGGGACAGGGGAAACTATGGCTACACCTTC
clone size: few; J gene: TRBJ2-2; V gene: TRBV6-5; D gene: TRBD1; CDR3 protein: CASSYYQGADGELFF; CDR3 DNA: TGTGCCAGCAGTTACTACCAGGGGGCTGACGGGGAGCTGTTTTTT
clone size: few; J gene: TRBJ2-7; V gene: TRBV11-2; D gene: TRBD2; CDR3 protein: CASSLALAGWGEQYF; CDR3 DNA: TGTGCCAGCAGCTTAGCACTAGCGGGATGGGGCGAGCAGTACTTC
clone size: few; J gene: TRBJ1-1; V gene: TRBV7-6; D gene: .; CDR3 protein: CASSLPGENTEAFF; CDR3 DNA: TGTGCCAGCAGCTTACCGGGAGAGAACACTGAAGCTTTCTTT
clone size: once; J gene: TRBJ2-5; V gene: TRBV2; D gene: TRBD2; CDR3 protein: CASKSGGTLETQYF; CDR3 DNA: TGTGCCAGCAAAAGCGGGGGGACCCTAGAGACCCAGTACTTC
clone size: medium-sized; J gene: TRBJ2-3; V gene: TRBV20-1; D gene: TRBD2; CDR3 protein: CSARVPDLAGPTDTQYF; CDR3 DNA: TGCAGTGCTAGAGTGCCAGACCTAGCGGGGCCCACAGATACGCAGTATTTT
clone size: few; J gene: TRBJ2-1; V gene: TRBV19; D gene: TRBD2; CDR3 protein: CASSTRAGPYNEQFF; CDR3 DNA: TGTGCCAGTAGTACCCGAGCGGGGCCCTACAATGAGCAGTTCTTC
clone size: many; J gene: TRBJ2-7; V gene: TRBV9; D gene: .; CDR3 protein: CASSVGQMNYEQYF; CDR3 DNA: TGTGCCAGCAGCGTTGGACAGATGAACTACGAGCAGTACTTC
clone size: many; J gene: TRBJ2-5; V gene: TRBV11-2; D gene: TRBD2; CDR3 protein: CASSLQGGGEETQYF; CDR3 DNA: TGTGCCAGCAGCTTACAAGGTGGGGGGGAAGAGACCCAGTACTTC